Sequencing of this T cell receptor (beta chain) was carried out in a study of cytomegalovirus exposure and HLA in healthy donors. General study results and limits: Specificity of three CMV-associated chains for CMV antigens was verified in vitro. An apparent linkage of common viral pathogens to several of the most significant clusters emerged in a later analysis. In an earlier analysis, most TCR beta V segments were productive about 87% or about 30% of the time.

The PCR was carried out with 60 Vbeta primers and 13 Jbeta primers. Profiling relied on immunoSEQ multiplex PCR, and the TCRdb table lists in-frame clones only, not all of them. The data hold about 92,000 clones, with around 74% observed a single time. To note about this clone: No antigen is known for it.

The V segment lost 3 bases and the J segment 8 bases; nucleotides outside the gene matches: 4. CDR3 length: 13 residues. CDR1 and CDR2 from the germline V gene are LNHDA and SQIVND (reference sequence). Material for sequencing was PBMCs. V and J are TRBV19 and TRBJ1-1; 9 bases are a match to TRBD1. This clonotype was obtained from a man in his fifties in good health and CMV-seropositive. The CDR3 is CASSIHDRGEAFF. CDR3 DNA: TGTGCCAGTAGTATCCATGACAGGGGGGAAGCTTTCTTT.